This entry is about one T cell receptor (beta chain). The data are from a study of T cell clonotyping in hematopoietic cell transplantation. Sequencing was performed with immunoSEQ multiplex PCR; in TCRdb, only in-frame clones are kept and a portion is missing. Of around 80,000 clones in the sample, roughly 95% were seen once. Stated time point: recipient sample about 28 days before transplant, after cytoreduction. Recipients were bled about 28 days pretransplant and at posttransplant days 30, 100, 180. Trimming removed 8 bases from V and 0 bases from J; junction bases left unmatched: 5. Germline-derived CDR1 and CDR2 are MGHDK and SYGVNS. This CDR3 comprises 15 residues.

This material consisted of peripheral blood mononuclear cells, taken before stem cell transplant. The chain couples TRBV25-1 to TRBJ2-2; 8 bases agree with TRBD1. The receptor's source is a woman in her forties or fifties with acute myeloid leukemia. Some clones in this sample may be carry-over from other donors' samples. In nucleotides, the CDR3 is TGTGCCAGCGGCAGGGGGCGCGCGAACACCGGGGAGCTGTTTTTT. Translation: CASGRGRANTGELFF.